This TCR beta chain was observed in a study of blood T cell repertoires in COVID-19. Study context: The United States, Italy and Spain provided the acute and convalescent COVID-19 samples. Sample material is recorded as cDNA or gDNA derived from T cells, B-cell-depleted T cells, or PBMCs.

Method: immunoSEQ multiplex PCR; TCRdb's copy keeps in-frame clones and lacks some. Counted here are roughly 380,000 clones, less than 90% occurring once; the ten biggest clones make up 2.5% to 3%. V lost 6 bases, J lost 0 bases, and 20 bases lay in between. The CDR3 loop spans 18 amino acids. The germline V gene has CDR1 MDHEN and CDR2 SYDVKM. The chain is built from TRBV28 and TRBJ2-2, with a tentative D call TRBD1 (6 bases). Sample: PBMCs or T cells enriched from blood (not recorded which). This TCR came from a woman aged 30 to 39 who had recovered from COVID-19. The chain's CDR3 is CASRPKTGKGTNTGELFF. In DNA form, the CDR3 reads TGTGCCAGCAGACCTAAAACAGGGAAGGGAACGAACACCGGGGAGCTGTTTTTT.